A few counts support the clone carrying this TCR beta chain. Its target is unknown. The data were obtained in a study of shared clonotypes between healthy human individuals. Study results and caveats: A limitation of the genetic and exposure-history diversity represented arose from few donors.

The material for each subset, its genomic DNA, was split evenly across several immunoSEQ plates. The replicate PCRs on unsorted PBMC were given around 0.3 ug DNA, which is some 32,000 T cell genomes. Scientists sequenced DNA from unsorted PBMC on ten immunoSEQ deep assay plates. The data were produced by immunoSEQ multiplex PCR, yet TCRdb's version contains in-frame clones alone and is incomplete. Here the sample spans about 470,000 clones, roughly 80% being singletons. The CDR3 runs to 16 residues. CDR1 and CDR2 from the germline V gene are KGHSH and LQKENI. V dropped 3 bases and J dropped 9; count of bases not matched to a gene: 13.

The genes are TRBV18 and TRBJ2-1; 8 bases match TRBD1. The sequencing sample was made of PBMCs. This receptor was taken from a woman in her forties in good health. Some clones in this sample may be carry-over from other donors' samples. CDR3 in amino acids: CASSPISRDRFCEQFF. The CDR3 DNA reads TGTGCCAGCTCACCGATCTCCCGGGACAGGTTCTGTGAGCAGTTCTTC.